A single sample is the source of the 9 T cell receptor beta chains below, sequenced in a study of cytomegalovirus exposure and HLA in healthy donors. Sequencing was performed with immunoSEQ multiplex PCR; in TCRdb, only in-frame clones are kept and a portion is missing. Found here are approximately 150,000 clones, roughly 87% of them singletons; the top ten hold 4.5% to 5.5%. Input material: PBMCs. These receptors were taken from a man between 18 and 29 years old in good health and CMV-seropositive.

The V gene is TRBV4-1, the J gene TRBJ2-2; weak D call: TRBD2 (7 bases). CDR3 length: 14 residues. The germline V and J ends were trimmed by 0 bases and 7 bases, with 9 bases remaining between them. Germline lookup yields CDR1 MGHRA and CDR2 YSYEKL. The CDR3 DNA follows: TGCGCCAGCAGCCAAGATAGGGGGGGCGGGGAGCTGTTTTTT. This encodes CASSQDRGGGELFF.

The chain joins TRBV4-1 to TRBJ1-1; TRBD1 agrees at 7 bases. Trimming at V came to 1 base and at J to 5 bases, leaving 4 bases not matched to a gene. The CDR3 totals 14 residues. Per the germline V gene, CDR1 is MGHRA and CDR2 is YSYEKL. As DNA, the CDR3 is TGCGCCAGCAGCCAAGCATCAGGGGGGACTGAAGCTTTCTTT. Translated, it gives CASSQASGGTEAFF.

The chain is built from TRBV9 and TRBJ1-2; D ambiguous. There are 14 residues in the CDR3. The V end lost 4 bases, the J end lost 3 bases, and 13 bases lay between the germline ends. Germline CDR1 reads SGDLS; CDR2 reads YYNGEE. CDR3 bases: TGTGCCAGCAGCCTCGATCGGCGGGACTATGGCTACACCTTC. It yields the protein CASSLDRRDYGYTF.

This clone was counted once. The chain is built from TRBV12-5 and TRBJ2-1; 11 nucleotides line up with TRBD1. Germline V gene lookup returns CDR1 LGHNT and CDR2 FRNRAP. The CDR3 covers 15 residues. V lost 6 bases to trimming and J lost 7 bases; unmatched junction nucleotides: 8. The CDR3 region is CASGWTGQGANEQFF. The CDR3 region has the DNA TGTGCTAGTGGCTGGACCGGACAGGGGGCAAATGAGCAGTTCTTC.

V usage is TRBV19 and J usage is TRBJ1-4, with a possible D match to TRBD1 (6 bases). V was shortened by 1 base and J by 10 bases, with 13 bases between the two germline ends. The germline CDR1 and CDR2 sequences are LNHDA and SQIVND (reference sequence). The CDR3 spans 14 residues. The CDR3 spells CASSIGAGEGKLFF. CDR3 nucleotide sequence: TGTGCCAGTAGTATAGGGGCAGGGGAGGGAAAACTGTTTTTT.

The chain couples TRBV4-1 to TRBJ1-1, with 7 positions matching TRBD1. The junction had 9 bases not matched to a gene; V was cut back by 2 bases and J by 9 bases. The germline V gene encodes CDR1 MGHRA and CDR2 YSYEKL. The CDR3 is 14 residues long. This chain's CDR3 is CASSQPSGTDQAFF. CDR3 coding DNA: TGCGCCAGCAGCCAACCTTCAGGGACAGATCAAGCTTTCTTT.

This chain joins TRBV19 and TRBJ1-1; D call uncertain. CDR1 and CDR2 from the germline V gene are LNHDA and SQIVND (reference sequence). This CDR3 contains 14 residues. Trimming took off 4 bases at V and 1 base at J, with 10 bases between the two ends. The CDR3: CASSTQVRNTEAFF. CDR3 nucleotides: TGTGCCAGTAGTACCCAGGTTAGGAACACTGAAGCTTTCTTT.

V is TRBV5-6 and J is TRBJ2-1, with 7 bases fitting TRBD2. Germline V gene sequence: CDR1 SGHDT, CDR2 YYEEEE. The CDR3 runs to 13 residues. The trim removed 3 bases at V and 10 bases at J, leaving 7 bases unmatched. This CDR3 reads CASSSSGKEEQFF. The CDR3 DNA sequence: TGTGCCAGCAGCTCCAGCGGGAAGGAAGAGCAGTTCTTC. The whole variable domain, remainder taken from reference TRBV5-6 and TRBJ2-1, is DAGVTQSPTHLIKTRGQQVTLRCSPKSGHDTVSWYQQALGQGPQFIFQYYEEEERQRGNFPDRFSGHQFPNYSSELNVNALLLGDSALYLCASSSSGKEEQFFGPGTRLTVL.

The rearrangement uses TRBV6-1 and TRBJ1-2; no clear D. Germline lookup yields CDR1 MNHNS and CDR2 SASEGT. This CDR3 is 16 amino acids long. Trimming pared 0 bases from V and 4 bases from J, leaving 15 bases between. The CDR3, as DNA: TGTGCCAGCAGTGAAGCGTTAAGGAGACGGTCCTATGGCTACACCTTC. This encodes CASSEALRRRSYGYTF.